This is a list of T cell receptor beta chains from one sample in a study of T cells after yellow fever vaccination. Each CDR3 protein is one row after TCRdb ran MiXCR on the 5' RACE reads. The sample includes hundreds of thousands of distinct CDR3 sequences, approximately 13% of them seen just once. The sequencing here drew on PBMCs, taken on the day of the yellow fever booster vaccination. The source is a man younger than 45 who received the YFV17D yellow fever vaccine. CDR3s include the opening cysteine and the closing phenylalanine or tryptophan. A D gene is named only where the DNA matches it firmly. Clone size is not always given. Where it is, it says once, few, many or a class for expanded clones.

cdr3_aa cdr3_nt j_call d_call clone_size v_call
CATSRDHDSQETQYF TGTGCCACCAGCAGAGATCATGACAGCCAAGAGACCCAGTACTTC TRBJ2-5 - - TRBV15
CASSPLGLAVNEQFF TGCGCCAGCAGCCCACTGGGACTTGCGGTGAATGAGCAGTTCTTC TRBJ2-1 - few TRBV4-1
CASSYGLAGGTDTQYF TGTGCCAGCAGCTATGGACTAGCGGGAGGGACAGATACGCAGTATTTT TRBJ2-3 TRBD2 - TRBV7-2
CASSGLPGQRASTDTQYF TGCGCCAGCAGCGGACTCCCGGGACAGCGAGCTAGCACAGATACGCAGTATTTT TRBJ2-3 TRBD1 few TRBV5-1
CASSADRGGDTQYF TGTGCCAGCAGCGCCGACAGGGGAGGAGATACGCAGTATTTT TRBJ2-3 TRBD1 few TRBV9
CAWRRRVSPLHF TGTGCCTGGAGGAGAAGAGTTTCACCCCTCCACTTT TRBJ1-6 - once TRBV30
CASSLVFRPTTGKQETQYF TGTGCCAGCAGCTTAGTGTTTAGGCCTACAACCGGGAAACAAGAGACCCAGTACTTC TRBJ2-5 - few TRBV11-2
CASSQGQGAFYEQYF TGTGCCAGCAGCCAAGGACAGGGGGCTTTCTACGAGCAGTACTTC TRBJ2-7 TRBD1 - TRBV7-9
CSVQPGQGYEQYF TGCAGCGTCCAACCGGGACAGGGCTACGAGCAGTACTTC TRBJ2-7 TRBD1 - TRBV29-1
CSLRGLALTDTQYF TGCAGCCTCCGAGGACTAGCGTTAACAGATACGCAGTATTTT TRBJ2-3 TRBD2 few TRBV29-1
CSARVRKGQFF TGCAGTGCTAGAGTCCGTAAGGGGCAGTTCTTC TRBJ2-1 - few TRBV20-1
CSAQMLDSQETQYF TGCAGTGCTCAAATGTTGGACAGCCAAGAGACCCAGTACTTC TRBJ2-5 - few TRBV20-1
CASSPRRAAPSSYEQYF TGTGCCAGTAGCCCCCGGCGGGCAGCCCCCAGCTCCTACGAGCAGTACTTC TRBJ2-7 - - TRBV19
CSVEVESVEQYF TGCAGCGTTGAAGTCGAGAGTGTCGAGCAGTACTTC TRBJ2-7 - few TRBV29-1
CARKGWGGELFF TGTGCCCGAAAAGGCTGGGGCGGGGAGCTGTTTTTT TRBJ2-2 - - TRBV21-1
CASRTGSTGELFF TGTGCCAGCCGGACAGGAAGCACCGGGGAGCTGTTTTTT TRBJ2-2 TRBD1 - TRBV3-1
CASSLGIEADEQYF TGCGCCAGCAGCCTGGGAATTGAGGCGGACGAGCAGTACTTC TRBJ2-7 - - TRBV5-1
CASSLGDGIEKLFF TGCGCCAGCAGCTTAGGGGACGGGATAGAAAAACTGTTTTTT TRBJ1-4 - - TRBV5-1
CASRVRPGANVLTF TGTGCCAGCAGGGTCAGACCCGGGGCCAACGTCCTGACTTTC TRBJ2-6 - few TRBV28
CSVEGRGTGGLAGYNEQFF TGCAGCGTTGAAGGGAGAGGGACAGGGGGACTAGCGGGATACAATGAGCAGTTCTTC TRBJ2-1 TRBD2 few TRBV29-1
CSATGQDYGYTF TGCAGTGCTACGGGACAGGATTATGGCTACACCTTC TRBJ1-2 TRBD1 - TRBV20-1
CASGDHRGNEQFF TGCGCCAGCGGAGACCACAGGGGGAATGAGCAGTTCTTC TRBJ2-1 TRBD1 few TRBV10-2
CASSLMWLGEQFF TGTGCCAGCAGCTTAATGTGGCTTGGTGAGCAGTTCTTC TRBJ2-1 - few TRBV7-3
CSASVLAGTDTQYF TGCAGTGCTAGTGTACTAGCGGGGACAGATACGCAGTATTTT TRBJ2-3 TRBD2 few TRBV20-1
CATSRDRSGQETQYF TGTGCCACCAGCAGAGATAGATCAGGCCAAGAGACCCAGTACTTC TRBJ2-5 - - TRBV15
CASRGPLDFGEQYF TGTGCCAGTAGGGGACCCCTAGATTTTGGCGAGCAGTACTTC TRBJ2-7 - few TRBV27
CSARDPQRDSNEQFF TGCAGTGCTAGAGATCCCCAGCGGGATTCCAATGAGCAGTTCTTC TRBJ2-1 TRBD2 few TRBV20-1
CASSLKQLSSYEQYF TGTGCCAGCAGCTTAAAACAATTGAGCTCCTACGAGCAGTACTTC TRBJ2-7 - - TRBV7-2
CASSQSSGSTDTQYF TGTGCCAGCAGCCAATCTAGCGGGAGCACAGATACGCAGTATTTT TRBJ2-3 TRBD2 - TRBV3-1
CASSLNPTGASYNEQFF TGTGCCAGCAGCTTAAACCCGACAGGGGCCTCCTACAATGAGCAGTTCTTC TRBJ2-1 TRBD1 few TRBV7-2
CAISESRDGHQPQHF TGTGCCATCAGTGAGTCCCGGGACGGCCATCAGCCCCAGCATTTT TRBJ1-5 - few TRBV10-3
CASRGLGGQETQYF TGCGCCAGCAGGGGACTAGGGGGCCAAGAGACCCAGTACTTC TRBJ2-5 TRBD2 - TRBV5-1
CASSFSWAETDTQYF TGCGCCAGCAGCTTTAGCTGGGCGGAGACAGATACGCAGTATTTT TRBJ2-3 - - TRBV5-1
CASTPGDPYEQYF TGCGCCAGCACGCCAGGGGACCCCTACGAGCAGTACTTC TRBJ2-7 - few TRBV5-1
CASSAGLAGVVGYNEQFF TGCGCCAGCAGCGCTGGTCTAGCGGGAGTGGTCGGCTACAATGAGCAGTTCTTC TRBJ2-1 TRBD2 - TRBV5-1
CASRWTQSGEQYF TGTGCCAGCAGATGGACCCAGTCAGGCGAGCAGTACTTC TRBJ2-7 - - TRBV6-1
CASSLADTPGGYTF TGTGCCAGCAGCCTGGCGGACACCCCGGGTGGCTACACCTTC TRBJ1-2 - - TRBV7-9
CASSTPPGSGTGELFF TGTGCCAGCAGCACGCCCCCAGGGTCCGGCACCGGGGAGCTGTTTTTT TRBJ2-2 - few TRBV7-2
CSATPPASGRETQYF TGCAGTGCTACCCCCCCGGCTAGCGGAAGGGAGACCCAGTACTTC TRBJ2-5 TRBD2 many TRBV20-1
CATSDLSGNYGYTF TGTGCCACCAGTGATTTGAGCGGGAACTATGGCTACACCTTC TRBJ1-2 - - TRBV24-1
CASSQDWGGKTGGEQFF TGTGCCAGCAGCCAAGATTGGGGCGGGAAGACGGGAGGTGAGCAGTTCTTC TRBJ2-1 TRBD2 few TRBV3-1
CASSDGTGRTGELFF TGTGCCAGCAGTGATGGGACAGGGCGGACCGGGGAGCTGTTTTTT TRBJ2-2 TRBD1 - TRBV25-1
CASSLKAGVNEQYF TGCGCCAGCAGCTTGAAGGCAGGGGTTAACGAGCAGTACTTC TRBJ2-7 - - TRBV5-1
CSARDSGSAYNEQFF TGCAGTGCTAGAGATTCCGGGAGCGCCTACAATGAGCAGTTCTTC TRBJ2-1 - few TRBV20-1
CSADTSSPLKQYF TGCAGTGCTGACACTAGCTCCCCCCTAAAGCAGTACTTC TRBJ2-7 - few TRBV20-1
CASSFRSASGATYEQYF TGCGCCAGCAGCTTTCGGTCGGCTAGCGGGGCCACCTACGAGCAGTACTTC TRBJ2-7 TRBD2 - TRBV5-1